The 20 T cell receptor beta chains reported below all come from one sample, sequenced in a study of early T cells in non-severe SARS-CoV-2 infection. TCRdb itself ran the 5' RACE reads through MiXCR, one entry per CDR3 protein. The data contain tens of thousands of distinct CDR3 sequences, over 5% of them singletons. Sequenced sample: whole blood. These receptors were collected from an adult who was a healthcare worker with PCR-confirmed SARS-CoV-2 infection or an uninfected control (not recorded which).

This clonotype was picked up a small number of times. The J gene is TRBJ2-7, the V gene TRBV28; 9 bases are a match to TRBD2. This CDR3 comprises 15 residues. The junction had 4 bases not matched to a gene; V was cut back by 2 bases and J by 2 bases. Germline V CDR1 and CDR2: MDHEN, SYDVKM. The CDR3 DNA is TGTGCCAGCAGTTTAGCGGGAGGGCTTACCTACGAGCAGTACTTC. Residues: CASSLAGGLTYEQYF.

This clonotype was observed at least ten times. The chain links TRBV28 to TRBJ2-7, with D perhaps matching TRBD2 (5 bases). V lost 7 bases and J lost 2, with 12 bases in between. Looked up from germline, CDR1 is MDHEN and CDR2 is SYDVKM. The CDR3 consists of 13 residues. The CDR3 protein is CASNQDSPYEQYF. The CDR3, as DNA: TGTGCCAGCAACCAGGACTCCCCCTACGAGCAGTACTTC. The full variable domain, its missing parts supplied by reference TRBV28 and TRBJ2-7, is DVKVTQSSRYLVKRTGEKVFLECVQDMDHENMFWYRQDPGLGLRLIYFSYDVKMKEKGDIPEGYSVSREKKERFSLILESASTNQTSMYLCASNQDSPYEQYFGPGTRLTVT.

CDR3 amino acids: CAWRRDRNQPQHF. The DNA for the CDR3 is TGTGCCTGGCGCCGGGACAGAAATCAGCCCCAGCATTTT. J is TRBJ1-5 and V is TRBV30; 7 nucleotides match TRBD1. This CDR3 region has 13 residues. The V gene's germline CDR1 is GTSNPN and CDR2 SVGIG (reference sequence). V lost 5 bases, J lost 4 bases, and 5 bases stayed unmatched. The whole variable domain, filled in from reference TRBV30 and TRBJ1-5, reads SQTIHQWPATLVQPVGSPLSLECTVEGTSNPNLYWYRQAAGRGLQLLFYSVGIGQISSEVPQNLSASRPQDRQFILSSKKLLLSDSGFYLCAWRRDRNQPQHFGDGTRLSIL.

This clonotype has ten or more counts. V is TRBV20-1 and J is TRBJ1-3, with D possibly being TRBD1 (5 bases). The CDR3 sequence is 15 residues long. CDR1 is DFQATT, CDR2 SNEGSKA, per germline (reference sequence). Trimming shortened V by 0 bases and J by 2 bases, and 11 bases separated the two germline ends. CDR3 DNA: TGCAGTGCTAGAGATCCAGGGATGACTGGAAACACCATATATTTT. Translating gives CSARDPGMTGNTIYF.

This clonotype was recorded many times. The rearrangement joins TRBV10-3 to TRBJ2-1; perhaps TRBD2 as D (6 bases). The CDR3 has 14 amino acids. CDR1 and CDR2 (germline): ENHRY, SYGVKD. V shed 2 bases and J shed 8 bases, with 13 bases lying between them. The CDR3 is CAISEGSREDEQFF. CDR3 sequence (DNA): TGTGCCATCAGTGAGGGTTCGAGGGAGGATGAGCAGTTCTTC.

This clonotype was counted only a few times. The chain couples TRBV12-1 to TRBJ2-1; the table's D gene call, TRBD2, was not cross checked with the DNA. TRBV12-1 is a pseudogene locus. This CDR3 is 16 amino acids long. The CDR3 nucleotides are TGTGCCAGCAGCTTTGTTCTAGCGGGAGGGAAGGATGAGCAGTTCTTC. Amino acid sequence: CASSFVLAGGKDEQFF.

As DNA, the CDR3 is TGTGCCAGCAGTGGGATGGGACAGAAGAACACTGAAGCTTTCTTT. Its translation is CASSGMGQKNTEAFF. This sequence joins TRBV25-1 and TRBJ1-1, with 7 bases lining up with TRBD1. The V gene end was trimmed by 4 bases and the J gene end by 1 base; junction bases not matched to a gene: 6. Looked up from germline, CDR1 is MGHDK and CDR2 is SYGVNS. CDR3 size: 15 residues.

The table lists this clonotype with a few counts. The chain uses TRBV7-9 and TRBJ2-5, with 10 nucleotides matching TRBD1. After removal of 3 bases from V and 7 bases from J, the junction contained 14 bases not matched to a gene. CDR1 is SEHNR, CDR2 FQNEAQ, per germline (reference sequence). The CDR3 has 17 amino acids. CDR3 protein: CASSFLDYRTGGGTQYF. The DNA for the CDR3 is TGTGCCAGCAGCTTCCTGGACTATCGGACAGGGGGAGGGACCCAGTACTTC.

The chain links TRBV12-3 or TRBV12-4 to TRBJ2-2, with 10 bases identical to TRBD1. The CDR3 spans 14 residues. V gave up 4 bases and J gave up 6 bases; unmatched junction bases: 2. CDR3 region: CASSSTGGAGELFF. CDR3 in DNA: TGTGCCAGCAGTTCGACAGGGGGCGCCGGGGAGCTGTTTTTT.

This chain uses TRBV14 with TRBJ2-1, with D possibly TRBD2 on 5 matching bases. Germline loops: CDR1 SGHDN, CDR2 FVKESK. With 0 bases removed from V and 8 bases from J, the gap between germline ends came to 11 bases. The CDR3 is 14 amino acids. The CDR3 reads CASSQEERFDEQFF. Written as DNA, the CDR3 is TGTGCCAGCAGCCAAGAGGAGCGGTTCGATGAGCAGTTCTTC.

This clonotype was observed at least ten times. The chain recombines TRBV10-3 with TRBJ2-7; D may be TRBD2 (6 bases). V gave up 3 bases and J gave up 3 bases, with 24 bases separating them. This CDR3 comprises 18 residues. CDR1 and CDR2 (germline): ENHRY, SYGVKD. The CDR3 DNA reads TGTGCCATCAGTGAATCCCTTTTTCGCCGACTAGGGAACTACGAGCAGTACTTC. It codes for CAISESLFRRLGNYEQYF.

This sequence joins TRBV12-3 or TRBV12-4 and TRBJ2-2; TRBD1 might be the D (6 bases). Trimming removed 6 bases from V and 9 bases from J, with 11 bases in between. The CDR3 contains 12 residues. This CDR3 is CASRLQGRELFF. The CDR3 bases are TGTGCCAGCAGACTTCAGGGGCGGGAGCTGTTTTTT.

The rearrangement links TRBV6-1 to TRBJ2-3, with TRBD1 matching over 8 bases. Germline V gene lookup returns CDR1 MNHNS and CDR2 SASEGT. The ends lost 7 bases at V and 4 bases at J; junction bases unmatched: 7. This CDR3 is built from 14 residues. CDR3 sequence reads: CASTEAQGADTQYF. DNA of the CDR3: TGTGCCAGCACGGAGGCACAGGGGGCAGATACGCAGTATTTT.

Here the CDR3 reads CASSRHRTGGADTQYF. The CDR3 DNA reads TGTGCCAGCAGCCGACACCGGACAGGGGGCGCAGATACGCAGTATTTT. V gene TRBV5-5 combines with J gene TRBJ2-3; 11 positions agree with TRBD1. Germline CDR1 SGHKS, CDR2 YYEKEE (reference sequence). The CDR3 has 16 amino acids. Trimming at V came to 4 bases and at J to 4 bases, leaving 8 bases not matched to a gene.

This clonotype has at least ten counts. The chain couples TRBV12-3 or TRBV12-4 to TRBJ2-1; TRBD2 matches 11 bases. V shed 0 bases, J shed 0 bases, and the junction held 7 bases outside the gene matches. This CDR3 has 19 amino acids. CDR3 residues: CASSLATSGIRRSYNEQFF. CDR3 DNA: TGTGCCAGCAGTTTAGCGACTAGCGGGATCCGACGCTCCTACAATGAGCAGTTCTTC.

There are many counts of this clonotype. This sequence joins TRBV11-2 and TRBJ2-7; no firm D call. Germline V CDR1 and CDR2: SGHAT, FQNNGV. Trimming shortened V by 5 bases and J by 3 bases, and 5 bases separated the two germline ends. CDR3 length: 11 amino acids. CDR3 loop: CASSNLYEQYF. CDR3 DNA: TGTGCCAGCAGCAATCTCTACGAGCAGTACTTC.

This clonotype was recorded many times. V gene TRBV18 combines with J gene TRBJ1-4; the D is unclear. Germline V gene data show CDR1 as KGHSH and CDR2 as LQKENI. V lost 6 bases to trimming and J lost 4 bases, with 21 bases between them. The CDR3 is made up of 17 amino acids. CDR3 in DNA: TGTGCCAGCTCCCCGGGCCGACGATCGAGAAATAATGAAAAACTGTTTTTT. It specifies CASSPGRRSRNNEKLFF. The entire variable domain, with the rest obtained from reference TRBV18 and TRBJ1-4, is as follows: NAGVMQNPRHLVRRRGQEARLRCSPMKGHSHVYWYRQLPEEGLKFMVYLQKENIIDESGMPKERFSAEFPKEGPSILRIQQVVRGDSAAYFCASSPGRRSRNNEKLFFGSGTQLSVL.

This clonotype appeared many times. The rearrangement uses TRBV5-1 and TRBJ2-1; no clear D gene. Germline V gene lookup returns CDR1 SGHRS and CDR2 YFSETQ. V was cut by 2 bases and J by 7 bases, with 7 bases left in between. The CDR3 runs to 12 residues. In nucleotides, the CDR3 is TGCGCCAGCAGCTTTAGCAGGAATGAGCAGTTCTTC. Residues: CASSFSRNEQFF.

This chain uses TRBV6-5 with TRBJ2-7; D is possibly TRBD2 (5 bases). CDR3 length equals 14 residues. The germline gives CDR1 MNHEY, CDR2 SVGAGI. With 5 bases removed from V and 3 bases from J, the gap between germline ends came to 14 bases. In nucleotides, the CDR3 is TGTGCCAGCAGTCCGCGGGCCGGCTTCTACGAGCAGTACTTC. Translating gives CASSPRAGFYEQYF.

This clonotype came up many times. The CDR3 coding sequence is TGCGCCAGCAGCCAAGATTCCGACAGTTCCTCGGCCCTCCACTTT. Residues: CASSQDSDSSSALHF. J is TRBJ1-6 and V is TRBV4-1; D possibly corresponds to TRBD1 (5 bases). V lost 0 bases and J 14 bases, leaving 17 bases between the germline ends. Germline values: CDR1 MGHRA, CDR2 YSYEKL. This CDR3 region has 15 residues.